The 32 T cell receptor beta chains below all came from one sample that was sequenced in a study of blood T cell repertoires in COVID-19. This table comes from immunoSEQ multiplex PCR, and its TCRdb copy is limited to in-frame clones, with some not included. The sample carries about 220,000 clones, approximately 85% recorded once. Sequenced material: peripheral blood. Source of these receptors: a woman aged 70-85 years with acute or convalescent COVID-19.

This chain links TRBV19 with TRBJ1-1, with D perhaps TRBD1 (5 bases). Germline V gene data show CDR1 as LNHDA and CDR2 as SQIVND (reference sequence). The CDR3 has 14 amino acids. V was shortened by 2 bases and J by 4 bases, with 11 bases between the two germline ends. The CDR3 reads CASSISPGFTEAFF. The CDR3, as DNA: TGTGCCAGTAGTATAAGTCCAGGGTTCACTGAAGCTTTCTTT.

The genes are TRBV5-6 and TRBJ1-2, with D hard to call. CDR3 length: 15 residues. From germline, CDR1 is SGHDT and CDR2 YYEEEE. Trimming removed 4 bases from V and 1 base from J, with 14 bases in between. The CDR3 coding sequence is TGTGCCAGCAGCCGATACAGCGGACTTAACTATGGCTACACCTTC. This translates into CASSRYSGLNYGYTF. The full variable domain, in which reference TRBV5-6 and TRBJ1-2 provide the parts outside the CDR3, is DAGVTQSPTHLIKTRGQQVTLRCSPKSGHDTVSWYQQALGQGPQFIFQYYEEEERQRGNFPDRFSGHQFPNYSSELNVNALLLGDSALYLCASSRYSGLNYGYTFGSGTRLTVV.

V is TRBV6-2 or TRBV6-3 and J is TRBJ2-2; D unclear. V lost 2 bases, J lost 6 bases, and 7 bases lay in between. The length of the CDR3 is 13 residues. The germline CDR1 and CDR2 sequences are MNHEY and SVGEGT. The CDR3 DNA is TGTGCCAGCAGTTACGGCACCCCCGGGGAGCTGTTTTTT. Residues: CASSYGTPGELFF.

This clone was detected only a few times. V usage is TRBV7-2 and J usage is TRBJ2-7, with D possibly being TRBD2 (6 bases). The V end was cut by 4 bases, the J end by 7 bases, with 17 bases between. CDR1 SGHTA and CDR2 FQGNSA come from the germline V gene. The CDR3 covers 14 residues. Written as DNA, the CDR3 is TGTGCCAGCAGCTCAGCGGGTACCCTCGGGGAGCAGTACTTC. Residues: CASSSAGTLGEQYF.

In this sample, this clone turned up a few times. The V and J genes are TRBV4-2 and TRBJ1-3; D gene ambiguous. The ends were cut back, 1 base at V and 0 bases at J, with 13 bases in the middle. Germline V gene lookup returns CDR1 LGHNA and CDR2 YNFKEQ. The CDR3 sequence is 17 residues long. The DNA for the CDR3 is TGTGCCAGCAGCCAAGGCCCGGGTCTTCTCTCTGGAAACACCATATATTTT. Protein sequence: CASSQGPGLLSGNTIYF.

V is TRBV6-5 and J is TRBJ1-2, with 7 bases fitting TRBD1. V was clipped by 5 bases and J by 4 bases; unmatched bases: 4. Germline assignment: CDR1 MNHEY and CDR2 SVGAGI. The CDR3 is made up of 13 amino acids. CDR3 in amino acids: CASSIGQVYGYTF. CDR3 DNA: TGTGCCAGCAGTATCGGACAGGTCTATGGCTACACCTTC.

In its sample, this clone was seen once. This rearrangement joins TRBV15 to TRBJ2-7; TRBD1 is a possible D gene (5 bases). The germline CDR1 and CDR2 sequences are LNHNV and YYDKDF (reference sequence). The V end lost 0 bases, the J end lost 3 bases, and 9 bases lay between the germline ends. The CDR3 spans 14 residues. The CDR3 nucleotides are TGTGCCACCAGCAGAGATCACAGGAGCTACGAGCAGTACTTC. Translation gives CATSRDHRSYEQYF.

J is TRBJ1-5 and V is TRBV4-3; D gene ambiguous. V dropped 1 base and J dropped 5 bases, with 12 bases sitting between them. Looked up from germline, CDR1 is LGHNA and CDR2 is YSLEER. The CDR3 loop spans 15 amino acids. In DNA, the CDR3 is TGCGCCAGCAGCCAAGTATCCGGGTCCTATCAGCCCCAGCATTTT. It specifies CASSQVSGSYQPQHF.

The chain joins TRBV2 to TRBJ2-7, with 10 bases matching TRBD2. The CDR3 extends over 16 amino acids. Germline CDR1 SNHLY, CDR2 FYNNEI. The V segment lost 0 bases and the J segment 2 bases; nucleotides outside the gene matches: 4. CDR3 sequence reads: CASSEALAGAAYEQYF. The CDR3 DNA follows: TGTGCCAGCAGTGAAGCCCTAGCGGGGGCCGCCTACGAGCAGTACTTC.

The rearrangement joins TRBV5-4 to TRBJ1-5, with TRBD1 identical over 9 bases. Germline trimming cut 1 base from V and 4 bases from J; bases unmatched to any gene: 6. CDR1 is SGHNT and CDR2 is YYREEE in the germline V gene (reference sequence). The CDR3 covers 16 residues. CDR3 in DNA: TGTGCCAGCAGCTTGACAGGGGGCTTTTGTAATCAGCCCCAGCATTTT. Its translation is CASSLTGGFCNQPQHF. The variable domain in full, with the rest retrieved from reference TRBV5-4 and TRBJ1-5, is ETGVTQSPTHLIKTRGQQVTLRCSSQSGHNTVSWYQQALGQGPQFIFQYYREEENGRGNFPPRFSGLQFPNYSSELNVNALELDDSALYLCASSLTGGFCNQPQHFGDGTRLSIL.

The CDR3 spells CASSHGASLYEQYF. The CDR3 DNA sequence: TGTGCCAGCAGCCATGGAGCCAGCCTCTACGAGCAGTACTTC. The V and J genes are TRBV3-1 (or the pseudogene TRBV3-2) and TRBJ2-7, with no clear D. This CDR3 comprises 14 residues. Germline assignment: CDR1 LGHDT and CDR2 YNNKEL (reference sequence). Trimming removed 3 bases at V and 3 bases at J, with 12 bases between.

The chain combines TRBV7-9 with TRBJ1-1, with a tentative D call TRBD1 (6 bases). V was cut by 5 bases and J by 3 bases, with 13 bases left in between. Germline V gives CDR1 SEHNR, CDR2 FQNEAQ (reference sequence). This CDR3 spans 14 amino acids. The CDR3 here is CASSLGGHDTEAFF. In DNA, the CDR3 is TGTGCCAGCAGCCTAGGGGGACACGACACTGAAGCTTTCTTT.

This clone was seen once. V is TRBV6-5 and J is TRBJ2-7; 8 positions agree with TRBD1. Germline loops: CDR1 MNHEY, CDR2 SVGAGI. The CDR3 has 14 residues. V shed 7 bases, J shed 0 bases, and the junction held 5 bases outside the gene matches. The CDR3 nucleotides are TGTGCCAGCATCACAGGGGGGAGCTCCTACGAGCAGTACTTC. Residues: CASITGGSSYEQYF.

The chain links TRBV18 to TRBJ1-4, with 10 positions matching TRBD1. In germline, CDR1 is KGHSH, CDR2 LQKENI. Trimming took 8 bases from V and 5 from J; bases not matched to a gene: 5. This CDR3 spans 14 amino acids. As DNA, the CDR3 is TGTGCCAGCCGATTGGACAGGGGGAATGAAAAACTGTTTTTT. Protein sequence: CASRLDRGNEKLFF.

The J gene is TRBJ1-6, the V gene TRBV7-9, with a possible D match to TRBD1 (5 bases). This CDR3 region has 15 residues. The germline V gene encodes CDR1 SEHNR and CDR2 FQNEAQ (reference sequence). The ends were cut back, 1 base at V and 7 bases at J, with 11 bases in the middle. This CDR3 reads CASSLEGVKNSPLHF. The DNA for the CDR3 is TGTGCCAGCAGCTTAGAAGGGGTAAAGAATTCACCCCTCCACTTT.

This clone was seen only once. The CDR3 reads CASSLQDSGSSGNTIYF. CDR3 DNA sequence: TGCGCCAGCAGCCTCCAGGACAGCGGAAGTTCCGGAAACACCATATATTTT. The chain joins TRBV4-3 to TRBJ1-3; TRBD1 might be the D (6 bases). V was trimmed by 4 bases and J by 4 bases, leaving 20 bases between them. Germline values: CDR1 LGHNA, CDR2 YSLEER. This CDR3 is 17 amino acids long.

The rearrangement joins TRBV7-8 to TRBJ2-7, with D unresolved. CDR1 and CDR2 (germline): SGHVS, FQNEAQ. The CDR3 length is 12 residues. The V end was cut by 1 base, the J end by 5 bases, with 6 bases between. Here the CDR3 reads CASSLGTHEQYF. The CDR3 coding sequence is TGTGCCAGCAGCTTAGGAACACACGAGCAGTACTTC.

The chain couples TRBV6-5 to TRBJ1-2; no clear D. The CDR3 has 11 amino acids. Trimming pared 8 bases from V and 6 bases from J, leaving 10 bases between. Germline V lookup: CDR1 MNHEY, CDR2 SVGAGI. The CDR3 coding sequence is TGTGCCAGCCGGCCGGAGCATGGCTACACCTTC. Its protein is CASRPEHGYTF.

This clone is a singleton in its sample. This chain uses TRBV3-1 (or the pseudogene TRBV3-2) with TRBJ2-7; 8 nucleotides line up with TRBD2. Germline CDR1 reads LGHDT; CDR2 reads YNNKEL (reference sequence). The CDR3 loop spans 14 amino acids. The junction had 5 bases not matched to a gene; V was cut back by 2 bases and J by 5 bases. DNA of the CDR3: TGTGCCAGCAGCCAAAGTAGCGGGGACCACGAGCAGTACTTC. Protein product: CASSQSSGDHEQYF.

This chain links TRBV4-2 with TRBJ1-5, with D uncertain. Trimming pared 1 base from V and 4 bases from J, leaving 8 bases between. Germline CDR1 is LGHNA and CDR2 is YNFKEQ. CDR3 length: 14 amino acids. The CDR3 loop reads CASSQATANQPQHF. CDR3 sequence (DNA): TGTGCCAGCAGCCAAGCCACTGCTAATCAGCCCCAGCATTTT.

The chain recombines TRBV6-1 with TRBJ2-1; TRBD1 agrees at 11 bases. The CDR3 runs to 16 residues. CDR1 and CDR2 (germline): MNHNS, SASEGT. The junction had 4 bases not matched to a gene; V was cut back by 3 bases and J by 3 bases. CDR3 DNA sequence: TGTGCCAGCAGTGACATTGGGACAGGGGGCTACAATGAGCAGTTCTTC. It translates to CASSDIGTGGYNEQFF.

This rearrangement joins TRBV6-5 to TRBJ1-1; D may be TRBD1 (6 bases). This CDR3 contains 14 residues. The germline CDR1 and CDR2 sequences are MNHEY and SVGAGI. V lost 5 bases and J lost 5, with 15 bases in between. The chain's CDR3 is CASSTIRGGTEAFF. The CDR3 nucleotides read TGTGCCAGCAGTACGATCAGGGGTGGAACTGAAGCTTTCTTT.

V gene TRBV4-3 combines with J gene TRBJ1-2, with D possibly TRBD1 on 6 matching bases. CDR1 and CDR2 from the germline V gene are LGHNA and YSLEER. The V gene lost 4 bases and the J gene lost 6 bases, with 18 bases spanning the gap. CDR3 size: 15 residues. In nucleotides, the CDR3 is TGCGCCAGCAGCCGAACCAGGGGAGGGGCCCATGGCTACACCTTC. It encodes CASSRTRGGAHGYTF.

This chain connects TRBV7-6 to TRBJ2-1, with 10 bases matching TRBD2. V lost 4 bases to trimming and J lost 5 bases; unmatched junction nucleotides: 11. Germline lookup yields CDR1 SGHVS and CDR2 FNYEAQ. CDR3 size: 17 residues. The CDR3 nucleotides are TGTGCCAGCAGCTCTAGGGGATTACTAGCGGGGCACAATGAGCAGTTCTTC. Protein product: CASSSRGLLAGHNEQFF.

The chain has TRBV15 and TRBJ1-4, with TRBD1 matching over 10 bases. Germline assignment: CDR1 LNHNV and CDR2 YYDKDF (reference sequence). Germline trimming cut 2 bases from V and 8 bases from J; bases unmatched to any gene: 8. The CDR3 consists of 16 residues. CDR3 loop: CATSRKLGQGDEKLFF. The CDR3 DNA reads as TGTGCCACCAGCAGAAAACTAGGACAGGGGGACGAAAAACTGTTTTTT.

The count of this clone is one. This chain joins TRBV19 and TRBJ1-5; D ambiguous. CDR3 length: 14 residues. The V and J ends lost 2 bases and 7 bases respectively, with 12 bases between them. CDR1 and CDR2 (germline): LNHDA, SQIVND (reference sequence). The CDR3 sequence is CASSIMGSGQPQHF. The CDR3 DNA is TGTGCCAGTAGTATAATGGGGTCGGGGCAGCCCCAGCATTTT.

This clone was observed a handful of times. The genes are TRBV2 and TRBJ1-4, with 9 bases fitting TRBD1. CDR3 length: 12 amino acids. Germline V gives CDR1 SNHLY, CDR2 FYNNEI. Trimming at V came to 6 bases and at J to 8 bases, leaving 1 base not matched to a gene. As DNA, the CDR3 is TGTGCCAGCAGGGACAGGGGCGAAAAACTGTTTTTT. Its protein is CASRDRGEKLFF.

The chain uses TRBV6-5 and TRBJ2-7, with D uncertain. Germline CDR1 reads MNHEY; CDR2 reads SVGAGI. Deletions cut 2 bases from V and 0 bases from J, with 11 bases between. The CDR3 is made up of 15 amino acids. DNA for the CDR3: TGTGCCAGCAGTTACAGTGTCCGGAGCTCCTACGAGCAGTACTTC. Translation gives CASSYSVRSSYEQYF.

The count of this clone is one. The chain recombines TRBV18 with TRBJ1-1; possible D gene TRBD1, 5 bases. Germline V gene data show CDR1 as KGHSH and CDR2 as LQKENI. V gave up 2 bases and J gave up 3 bases, with 13 bases separating them. This CDR3 has 15 residues. CDR3 nucleotides: TGTGCCAGCTCACCAGGAAGGGGCGGATACACTGAAGCTTTCTTT. It codes for CASSPGRGGYTEAFF.

The J gene is TRBJ1-3, the V gene TRBV6-6, with TRBD1 as a possible D gene (6 bases). CDR3 length: 15 residues. Germline V lookup: CDR1 MNHNY, CDR2 SVGAGI (reference sequence). V was cut by 10 bases and J by 0 bases, with 16 bases left in between. The CDR3 DNA reads TGTGCCACCTCCCCTACAGGGCTCTCTGGAAACACCATATATTTT. Encoded protein: CATSPTGLSGNTIYF.

This chain uses TRBV6-5 with TRBJ2-1, with 11 bases that match TRBD1. V shed 6 bases and J 8 bases; nucleotides not matched to a gene: 6. This CDR3 is 14 amino acids long. Germline-derived CDR1 and CDR2 are MNHEY and SVGAGI. The CDR3 bases are TGTGCCAGCAGCGGACAGGGGGCGGGAGATGAGCAGTTCTTC. Translating it yields CASSGQGAGDEQFF.

The genes are TRBV12-3 or TRBV12-4 and TRBJ1-2; tentative D call: TRBD1 (5 bases). CDR3 length equals 13 residues. V was clipped by 3 bases and J by 4 bases, with 9 bases between them. The CDR3 coding sequence is TGTGCCAGCAGTTTGGGGGGATCCTATGGCTACACCTTC. Protein: CASSLGGSYGYTF.